The clone carrying this T cell receptor (beta chain) showed up just once. This record comes from a study of T cell responses to AZD1222 COVID-19 vaccine. Assay used: immunoSEQ multiplex PCR; TCRdb lists only in-frame clones, some missing. The sample records over 150,000 clones, approximately 93% being singletons. Recipients boosted at about 4 weeks or about 12 weeks are pooled. This TCR came from an adult who received the AZD1222 COVID-19 vaccine. Sequencing used peripheral blood, obtained 28 days after the second AZD1222 dose.

CDR3 amino acids: CASSPRLQEQYF. The CDR3 nucleotides are TGTGCCAGCTCACCACGGCTGCAGGAGCAGTACTTC. The chain is built from TRBV18 and TRBJ2-7; D gene uncertain. Trimming cost V 1 base and J 7 bases, with 8 bases left between them. CDR1 and CDR2 from the germline V gene are KGHSH and LQKENI. The CDR3 is made up of 12 amino acids.